This TCR beta chain is drawn from a study of T-cell memory formation after mild COVID-19. Each CDR3 protein is one row after TCRdb ran MiXCR on the 5' RACE reads. The repertoire consists of hundreds of thousands of distinct CDR3 sequences, with roughly 15% occurring once and the leading ten covering 20% to 25%. The CDR3 extends over 14 amino acids. Trimming shortened V by 7 bases and J by 4 bases, and 16 bases separated the two germline ends. Germline lookup yields CDR1 SGHTA and CDR2 FQGNSA. The material sequenced was PBMCs or a T cell subset sorted from them (not recorded which). The clonotype comes from a man aged 18 to 30 who had mild COVID-19 (a few samples of this study predate the infection). Cell type and time point are not known. The V and J genes are TRBV7-2 and TRBJ1-1; D is possibly TRBD1 (6 bases). As DNA, the CDR3 is TGTGCCAGCACCCTAGGGGGGGGACGCACTGAAGCTTTCTTT. Translated, it gives CASTLGGGRTEAFF. Filled out from reference TRBV7-2 and TRBJ1-1, the complete variable domain reads GAGVSQSPSNKVTEKGKDVELRCDPISGHTALYWYRQSLGQGLEFLIYFQGNSAPDKSGLPSDRFSAERTGGSVSTLTIQRTQQEDSAVYLCASTLGGGRTEAFFGQGTRLTVV.